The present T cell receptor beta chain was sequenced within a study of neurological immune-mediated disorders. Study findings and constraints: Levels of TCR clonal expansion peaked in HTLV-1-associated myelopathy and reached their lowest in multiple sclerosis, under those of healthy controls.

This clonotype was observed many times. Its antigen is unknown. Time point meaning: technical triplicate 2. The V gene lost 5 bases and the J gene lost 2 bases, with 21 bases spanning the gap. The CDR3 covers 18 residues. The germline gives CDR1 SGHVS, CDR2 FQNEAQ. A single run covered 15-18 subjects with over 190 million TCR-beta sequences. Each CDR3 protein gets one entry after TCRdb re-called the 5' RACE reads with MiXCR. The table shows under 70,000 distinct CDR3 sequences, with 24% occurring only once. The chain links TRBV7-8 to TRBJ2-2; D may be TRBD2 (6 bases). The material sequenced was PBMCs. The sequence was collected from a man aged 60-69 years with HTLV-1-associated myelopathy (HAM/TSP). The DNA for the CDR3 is TGTGCCAGCAGCCTTTGGGGCCTGACTAGGGAAAACACCGGGGAGCTGTTTTTT. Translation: CASSLWGLTRENTGELFF.